The present T cell receptor (beta chain) was sequenced within a study of early T cells in non-severe SARS-CoV-2 infection. This clonotype showed up many times. V dropped 8 bases and J dropped 5; count of bases not matched to a gene: 7. Germline loops: CDR1 MNHNY, CDR2 SVGAGI (reference sequence). The CDR3 contains 16 residues. Tagging with unique molecular identifiers was applied to individual cDNA molecules. TCRdb re-analysed the 5' RACE reads in MiXCR, keeping a single row per CDR3 protein. The sample lists about 100,000 distinct CDR3 sequences, approximately 13% occurring once. The sequence came from an adult who was a healthcare worker with PCR-confirmed SARS-CoV-2 infection or an uninfected control (not recorded which). Sequenced input: whole blood. V is TRBV6-6 and J is TRBJ2-1; the match to TRBD2 covers 15 bases. The CDR3 sequence: CASGGTSGGLNNEQFF. CDR3 DNA sequence: TGTGCCAGCGGCGGGACTAGCGGGGGGTTAAACAATGAGCAGTTCTTC.